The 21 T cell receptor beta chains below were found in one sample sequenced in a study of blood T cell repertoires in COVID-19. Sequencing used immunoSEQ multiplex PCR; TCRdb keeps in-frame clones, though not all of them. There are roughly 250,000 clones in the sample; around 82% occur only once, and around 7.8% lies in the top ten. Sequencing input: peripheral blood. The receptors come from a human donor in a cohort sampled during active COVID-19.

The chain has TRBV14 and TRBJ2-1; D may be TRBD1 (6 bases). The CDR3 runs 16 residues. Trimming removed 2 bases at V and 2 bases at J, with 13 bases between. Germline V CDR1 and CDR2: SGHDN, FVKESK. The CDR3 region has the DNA TGTGCCAGCAGCCAATATACAGGGCCCCCCTACAATGAGCAGTTCTTC. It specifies CASSQYTGPPYNEQFF.

CDR3 bases: TGTGCCAGCACCACCACAGGGAACTATGGCTACACCTTC. It encodes CASTTTGNYGYTF. The rearrangement links TRBV27 to TRBJ1-2, with D maybe TRBD1 (6 bases). CDR1 and CDR2 (germline): MNHEY, SMNVEV (reference sequence). The CDR3 spans 13 residues. V gave up 7 bases and J gave up 2 bases, with 11 bases separating them.

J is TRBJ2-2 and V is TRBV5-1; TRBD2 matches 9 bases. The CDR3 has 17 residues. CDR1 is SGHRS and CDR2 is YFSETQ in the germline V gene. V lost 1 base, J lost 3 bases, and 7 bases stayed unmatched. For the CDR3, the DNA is TGCGCCAGCAGCTTGATGGCGGGGGGGCTAGACACCGGGGAGCTGTTTTTT. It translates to CASSLMAGGLDTGELFF.

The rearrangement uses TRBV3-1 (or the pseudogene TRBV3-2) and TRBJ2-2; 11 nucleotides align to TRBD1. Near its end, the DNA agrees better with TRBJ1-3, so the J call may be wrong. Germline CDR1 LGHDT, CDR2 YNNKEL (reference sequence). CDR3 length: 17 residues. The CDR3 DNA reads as TGTGCCAGCAGCCAAGAGGACAGGGGGCGCCCAGGAAACACCATATATTTT. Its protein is CASSQEDRGRPGNTIYF.

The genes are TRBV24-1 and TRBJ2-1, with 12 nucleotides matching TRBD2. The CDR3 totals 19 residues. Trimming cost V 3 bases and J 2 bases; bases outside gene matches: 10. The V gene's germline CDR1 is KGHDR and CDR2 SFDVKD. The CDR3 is CATSDLTSGGPQAYNEQFF. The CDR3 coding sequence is TGTGCCACCAGTGATCTAACTAGCGGGGGGCCTCAAGCCTACAATGAGCAGTTCTTC.

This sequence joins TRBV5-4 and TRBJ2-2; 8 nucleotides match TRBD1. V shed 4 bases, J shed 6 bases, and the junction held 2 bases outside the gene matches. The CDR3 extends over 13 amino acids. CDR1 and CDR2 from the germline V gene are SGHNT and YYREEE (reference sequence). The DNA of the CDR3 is TGTGCCAGCAGCAAGACAGGGGCCGGGGAGCTGTTTTTT. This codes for CASSKTGAGELFF.

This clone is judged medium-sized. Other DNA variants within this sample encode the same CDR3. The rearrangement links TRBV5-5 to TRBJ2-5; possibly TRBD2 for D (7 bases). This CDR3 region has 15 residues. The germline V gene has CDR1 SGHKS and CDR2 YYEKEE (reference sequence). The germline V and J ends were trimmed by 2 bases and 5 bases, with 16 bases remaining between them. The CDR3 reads CASSLEPGGWETQYF. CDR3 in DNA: TGTGCCAGCAGCTTAGAGCCGGGGGGCTGGGAGACCCAGTACTTC.

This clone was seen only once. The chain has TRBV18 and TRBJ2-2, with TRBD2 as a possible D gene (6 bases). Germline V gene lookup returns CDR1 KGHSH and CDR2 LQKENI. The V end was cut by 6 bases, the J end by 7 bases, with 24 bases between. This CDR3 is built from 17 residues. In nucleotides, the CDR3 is TGTGCCAGCTCTCCCCGCACTAGCCAACCAGGTGTCGGGGAGCTGTTTTTT. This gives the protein CASSPRTSQPGVGELFF.

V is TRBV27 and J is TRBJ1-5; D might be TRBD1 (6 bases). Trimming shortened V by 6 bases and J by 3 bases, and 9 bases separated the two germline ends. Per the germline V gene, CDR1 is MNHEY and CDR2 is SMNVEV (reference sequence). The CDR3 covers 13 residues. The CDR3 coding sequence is TGTGCCAGCAGAGGGGGTTCCAATCAGCCCCAGCATTTT. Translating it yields CASRGGSNQPQHF.

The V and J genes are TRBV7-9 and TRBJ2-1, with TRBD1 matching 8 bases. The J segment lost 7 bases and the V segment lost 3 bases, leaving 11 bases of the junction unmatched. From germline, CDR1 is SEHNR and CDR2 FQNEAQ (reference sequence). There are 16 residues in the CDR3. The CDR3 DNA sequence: TGTGCCAGCAGCTTTTCCGGGACAGGATTAGGGAATGAGCAGTTCTTC. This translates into CASSFSGTGLGNEQFF.

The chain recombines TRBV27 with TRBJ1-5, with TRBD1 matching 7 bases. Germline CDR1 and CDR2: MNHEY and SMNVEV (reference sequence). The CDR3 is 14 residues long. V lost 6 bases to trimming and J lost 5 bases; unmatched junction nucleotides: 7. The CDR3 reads CASSSTGAYQPQHF. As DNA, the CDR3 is TGTGCCAGCAGCTCTACAGGGGCGTATCAGCCCCAGCATTTT.

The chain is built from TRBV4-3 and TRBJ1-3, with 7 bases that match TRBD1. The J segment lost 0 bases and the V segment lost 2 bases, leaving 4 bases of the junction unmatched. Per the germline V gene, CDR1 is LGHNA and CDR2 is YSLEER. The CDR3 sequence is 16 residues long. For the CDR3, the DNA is TGCGCCAGCAGCCAAACCGGGACAGTCTCTGGAAACACCATATATTTT. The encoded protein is CASSQTGTVSGNTIYF.

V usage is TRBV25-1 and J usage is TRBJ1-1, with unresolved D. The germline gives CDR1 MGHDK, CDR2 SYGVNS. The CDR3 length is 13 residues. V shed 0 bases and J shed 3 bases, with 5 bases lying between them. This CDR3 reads CASSEYGDTEAFF. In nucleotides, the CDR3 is TGTGCCAGCAGTGAATATGGAGACACTGAAGCTTTCTTT.

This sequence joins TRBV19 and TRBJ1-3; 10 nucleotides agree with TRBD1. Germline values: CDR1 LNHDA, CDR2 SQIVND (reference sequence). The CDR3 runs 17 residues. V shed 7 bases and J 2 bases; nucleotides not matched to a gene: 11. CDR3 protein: CASMLGAGTGAGNTIYF. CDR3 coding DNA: TGTGCCAGTATGTTGGGCGCCGGGACAGGGGCTGGAAACACCATATATTTT.

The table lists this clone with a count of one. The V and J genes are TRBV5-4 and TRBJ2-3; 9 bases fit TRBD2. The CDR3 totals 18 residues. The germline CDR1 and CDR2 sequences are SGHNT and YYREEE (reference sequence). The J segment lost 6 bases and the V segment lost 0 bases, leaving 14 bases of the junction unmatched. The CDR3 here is CASSLALWAGGLSDTQYF. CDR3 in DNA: TGTGCCAGCAGCTTGGCCCTATGGGCGGGGGGGCTTAGCGATACGCAGTATTTT.

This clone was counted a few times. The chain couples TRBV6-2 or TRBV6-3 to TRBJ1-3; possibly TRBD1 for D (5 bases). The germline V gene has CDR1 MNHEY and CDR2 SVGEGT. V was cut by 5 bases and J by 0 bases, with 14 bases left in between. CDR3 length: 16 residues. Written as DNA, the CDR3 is TGTGCCAGCAGTCCCCCGGATGACAGCTCTGGAAACACCATATATTTT. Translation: CASSPPDDSSGNTIYF.

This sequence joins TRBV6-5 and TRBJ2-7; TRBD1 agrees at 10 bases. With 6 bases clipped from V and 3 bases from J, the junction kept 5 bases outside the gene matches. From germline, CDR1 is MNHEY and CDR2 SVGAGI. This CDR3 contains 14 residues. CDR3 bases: TGTGCCAGCAGGGGACAGGGGTCATACTACGAGCAGTACTTC. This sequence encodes CASRGQGSYYEQYF.

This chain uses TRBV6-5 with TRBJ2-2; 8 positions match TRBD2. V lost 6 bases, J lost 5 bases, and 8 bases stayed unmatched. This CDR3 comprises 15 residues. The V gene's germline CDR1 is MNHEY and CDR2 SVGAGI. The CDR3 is CASRVSGIGTGELFF. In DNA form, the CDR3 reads TGTGCCAGCAGGGTTAGCGGGATAGGGACCGGGGAGCTGTTTTTT.

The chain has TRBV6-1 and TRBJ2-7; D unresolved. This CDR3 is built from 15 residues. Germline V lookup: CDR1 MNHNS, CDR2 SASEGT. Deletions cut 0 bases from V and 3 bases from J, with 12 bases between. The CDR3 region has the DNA TGTGCCAGCAGTGAAGCGCACCGTACTTTCTACGAGCAGTACTTC. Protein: CASSEAHRTFYEQYF.

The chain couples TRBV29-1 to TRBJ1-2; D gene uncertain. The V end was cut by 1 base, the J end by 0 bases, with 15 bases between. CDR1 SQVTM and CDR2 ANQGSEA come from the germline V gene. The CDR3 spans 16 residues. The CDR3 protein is CSVEADSTDTNYGYTF. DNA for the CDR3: TGCAGCGTTGAAGCGGATTCCACAGACACTAACTATGGCTACACCTTC.

In nucleotides, the CDR3 is TGTGCCAGCAGTCTACAGGCTGCCGGGGAGCTGTTTTTT. It is translated as CASSLQAAGELFF. The chain combines TRBV6-5 with TRBJ2-2; D may be TRBD1 (5 bases). Germline CDR1 and CDR2: MNHEY and SVGAGI. This CDR3 spans 13 amino acids. Trimming took off 5 bases at V and 6 bases at J, with 10 bases between the two ends.